What follows describes a single TCR beta chain. What it binds is unknown. Isolation per sample recovered at least 6.5 million PBMCs. CDR3 length: 14 residues. V lost 4 bases, J lost 1 base, and 13 bases lay in between. Germline V gene data show CDR1 as DFQATT and CDR2 as SNEGSKA (reference sequence). These data originate in a study of blood T cells in healthy people across ages. General study results and limits: Possibly, changes in expanded clonotypes were confounded because donor CMV status was unknown. Older individuals had lower TCR beta diversity per million T cells (the decline was roughly linear). Higher diversity, along with more naive CD4+ cells, distinguished long-lived donors from aged donors.

The authors ran a second PCR of roughly 6 to 12 cycles using a sample-barcoded 5' primer and a J-beta primer mix. TCRdb analysed the 5' RACE reads with MiXCR anew, one entry per CDR3 protein. The data show 550,000 to 600,000 distinct CDR3 sequences, about 25% seen once. The TCR was taken from a woman in her seventies in good health. The chain is built from TRBV20-1 and TRBJ1-1; maybe TRBD1 (5 bases). Sequenced input: blood. This CDR3 reads CSAKRGTANTEAFF. As DNA, the CDR3 is TGCAGTGCTAAAAGGGGTACCGCGAACACTGAAGCTTTCTTT.